The source of this TCR beta chain is a study of cytomegalovirus exposure and HLA in healthy donors (dated by TCRdb to about 2017). With respect to the entire study: An earlier analysis of approximately 640 of the donors reported 250 to 350 Gb of sequence data and some 100 million unique TCR beta sequences from 190 million or so T cells. A later genetic analysis used genome-wide SNP genotypes for about 60% of the roughly 670 donors, treating that subset as a discovery cohort. Both class I and class II loci were covered by HLA typing, at four-digit resolution. The study profiled the T cell repertoires of hundreds of subjects by immunosequencing and related them to cytomegalovirus serostatus. Every repertoire in the discovery cohort had been generated on one and the same sequencing platform. The study aimed to test whether cataloging public T cell receptors could reveal signatures of past pathogen exposure. Of the 300 to 400 genotyped donors, over 70% fell in the genetic ancestry cluster associated with self-reported Caucasian donors. To study patterns of TCR occurrence, a later analysis re-analyzed previously published TCR beta repertoires from under 750 donors and added high-resolution HLA genotyping. Besides the first cohort of roughly 700 subjects, a separate validation cohort made up of 120 different subjects was used. Roughly 300 gigabases of sequencing data and around 80 million unique TCR sequences made up an early release that covered several hundred HLA-typed donors. Typing coverage varied by locus: about 620-640 donors for A, B, C, DRB1 and DQB1; approximately 500 for DQA1; some 610 for DPA1; around 490 for DPB1. To decide whether each TCR beta V gene segment behaved as functional or pseudogenic, an earlier analysis of over 500 of the donors relied on high-throughput TCR beta sequencing. The later analysis used no new phenotypic data to find candidate immune exposures, relying instead on TCR beta sequences and their occurrence across donors. Several DR-DQ haplotypes were treated as single units for association and clustering because of strong linkage in the cohort. To predict cytomegalovirus infection status, the study combined high-throughput TCR immunosequencing, statistical association of individual TCRs with disease status, and machine learning. On average, around 240,000 unique TCR beta nucleotide sequences were sequenced per donor among a few hundred genotyped donors of the cohort, with roughly 20% of those sequences being non-productive. Donor age, sex, ethnicity and CMV serostatus were compiled alongside the repertoire data. Findings and caveats that apply to the study as a whole: According to a later analysis, most CMV-associated TCR beta chains appeared to be HLA-restricted, and the HLA associations seemed to be driven largely by CMV exposure. In a later analysis, several top co-occurrence clusters were reported to appear linked to parvovirus B19, influenza, CMV and Epstein-Barr virus. A later analysis associated 15,000 or so TCR beta sequences with specific HLA alleles at a false discovery rate of 0.05. According to a later genetic analysis, donors in an Asian-associated ancestry cluster had fewer N-insertions in productive TCRs than the approximately 710-donor mean. It was suggested by the authors that the approach could potentially be generalized to other disease states and immunological phenotypes. Strong co-occurrence of HLA alleles, especially DR and DQ, made assigning TCR associations to individual alleles difficult. A later genetic analysis associated a missense DCLRE1C variant with V-gene and J-gene trimming of TCR beta chains, and an independent cohort replicated the association. Correlated functional status among segregating V segments might be attributable to linkage disequilibrium, but an unknown experimental factor could not be ruled out. In an earlier analysis of around 600 of the donors, most TCR beta V segments were observed in productive rearrangements about 90% or about 30% of the time, broadly matching IMGT annotations. Compared with equally common non-associated chains, HLA-associated TCR beta chains in a later analysis were more clonally expanded and had lower generation probabilities. A further reported finding was that TCR beta sequences accurately predicted the HLA-A and HLA-B alleles for most subjects in the first cohort. For the cohort, immune exposure information was limited to CMV serostatus. While some public TCRs were present in many individuals, most TCR sequences turned up only very rarely across donors. Because some donors lacked HLA typing at each locus, the association tests relied only on the typed subset. In both the original and validation cohorts, the classifier was reported to diagnose cytomegalovirus status with high specificity and sensitivity. The study gave a list of 150 to 200 TCR beta chains associated with cytomegalovirus. Because counts were too low, seventeen rarely observed V segments, including chromosome 9 orphons, were excluded from the earlier analysis of some 590 of the donors. This cohort had only TCR beta chains sequenced, and the lack of alpha or paired-chain data limited which features could be detected. The presence/absence analyses assumed that sequencing depth was roughly uniform across donors, and that assumption may not be true. In a later analysis, the rate of TCR association differed among HLA loci, with DRB1 alleles having the most associated TCRs and HLA-C alleles having the fewest. Three of the identified cytomegalovirus-associated TCR beta chains were confirmed in vitro to be specific for cytomegalovirus antigens. A group of highly shared sequence variants was considered likely to be a technical artifact of the sequencing pipeline.

As to this clone: This clone's antigen is unknown. Base qualities are not recorded, but no much larger clone differs from it by a single base.

The library was made by the immunoSEQ multiplex PCR assay. For the multiplex PCR, a mixture combining 60 forward primers for TCR Vbeta segments and 13 reverse primers for TCR Jbeta segments was used. Amplification of the CDR3 region of rearranged TCR beta genes was performed with a multiplex PCR assay on genomic DNA. On the Illumina HiSeq System, the amplified TCR beta libraries were sequenced as 87-base-pair reads. The paper's data handling went like this. A later analysis counted about 80 million unique TCR beta chains across the 500 to 850 repertoires, and 10 million to 11 million of these chains were shared by at least two donors. A nearest-neighbor algorithm error-corrected the raw reads and collapsed the reads into unique sequences, merging closely related sequences to remove PCR and sequencing errors. CDR3 sequences were aligned to IMGT reference sequences to assign V, D and J gene segments. For a sequence to be retained, a match of at least six nucleotides was required to both a V gene segment and a J gene segment. Rearrangements were called productive when the CDR3 lacked stop codons and stayed in frame with V and J; all others were non-productive. Following IMGT convention, CDR3 was defined as the stretch from the second conserved V-encoded cysteine to the conserved J-encoded phenylalanine. The earlier analysis of about 620 of the donors excluded sequences that lacked an unambiguous match to a single V gene segment. An earlier analysis of roughly 590 of the donors called V segments functional above 56.7% productive rearrangements and segregating when the between-donor standard deviation exceeded 5%. A statistical classification framework was built for diagnosing cytomegalovirus status from the catalog of TCR beta chain sequences. In a later analysis, TCR nucleotide sequences were compared against IMGT/GENE-DB human TR gene sequences so that V and J genes could be assigned. Using the TCRdist pipeline, a later analysis assigned CDR3 sequences along with most-parsimonious VDJ recombination scenarios. In a later analysis, every TCR beta chain was defined by the combination of its CDR3 amino acid sequence and its V-gene family, and reads without a unique V-gene family were dropped. To address suspected cross-contamination and a sequencing artifact, a later analysis removed several hundred highly shared, low-generation-probability nucleotide sequences. A later analysis calculated a clonal expansion index for each public chain from normalized within-repertoire ranks of inferred template counts. In a later analysis, generation probabilities were computed with a VDJ recombination model fitted to out-of-frame rearrangements, and the resulting probabilities were checked against IGoR. In a later analysis, hypergeometric tests were used to score TCR-TCR, TCR-HLA and TCR-CMV co-occurrence, with a repertoire-size bias correction applied to TCR pairs. A later analysis estimated false discovery rates by permuting HLA or CMV assignments 20 times. In a later analysis, co-occurring TCRs were grouped using DBSCAN, with TCRdist sequence similarity added in when clustering inside HLA-allele-positive subsets. Repertoires with fewer than 30,000 or more than 120,000 public chains, plus five repertoires with anomalous nucleotide sharing, were excluded from co-occurrence clustering. TCRdb carries this immuneACCESS record with in-frame sequences only. Its versions omit some clonotypes, under half of them owing to an unresolved V gene in the studies checked, with the rest unexplained. V and J calls and clone size are copied from that table; D and trimming were computed from the DNA. The sample table contains over 150,000 clones; only one count was recorded for more than 85% of them. 0.2% to 0.3% of the sample goes to the ten largest clones.

The cohort comprised around 700 healthy bone marrow donors. All cohort members were sampled while nominally healthy, although unrecorded immune exposures were likely present. The donor was CMV seronegative and was included in the group of 352 seronegative cohort members. A peripheral blood sample was collected from each donor, and TCR beta sequencing was performed on peripheral blood mononuclear cells. Genomic DNA extraction from the blood cell samples was performed with the Qiagen DNeasy Blood Extraction Kit. This sequence originates from a girl under three years old in good health and CMV-seronegative. The material sequenced was PBMCs.

Here is the DNA: TGTGCCAGCAGCTACAGGGGCCCTTATGGCTACACCTTC. Translated, it reads CASSYRGPYGYTF. The rearranged chain carries TRBV6-5 and TRBJ1-2, with 7 bases in between that match TRBD1. CDR1 and CDR2, looked up from the germline V gene, are MNHEY and SVGAGI. The CDR3 starts with the cysteine, ends with the phenylalanine, and has 13 residues. Only the CDR3 portion is preserved as DNA: 39 bases, with reading frame beginning at the first base. The germline V end is reduced by 6 bases and the J end by 5 bases; junction bases left unmatched: 6.